The sequence of this TCR beta chain was determined in a study of identifying expanded T cells in peripheral blood (dated by TCRdb to the late 2010s). Describing the broader study: Four technical replicates, made by sequencing separate aliquots from the same pool of genomic DNA, were compared pairwise.

TCRbeta CDR3 regions were profiled with the immunoSEQ Assay using bias-controlled multiplex PCR amplification of genomic DNA. The original pipeline was this. To quantify the absolute abundance of each unique TCRbeta CDR3 region, the sequences were collapsed and filtered. Two models were used to test differential abundance: a binomial model (Fisher-equivalent) and a beta-binomial model that adds time-dependent variance fitted from healthy donors. Clones with fewer than 5 combined templates were removed, and a clone was called differentially abundant if the clone's Benjamini-Hochberg FDR was below 0.01. The form v = (b*log(k)+a)^2 was used to model beta-binomial variance as a function of total template count across the two samples. This immuneACCESS table, as held by TCRdb, lists in-frame sequences with V and J called but not all clones. Of the missing ones, under half trace to an unresolved V gene in checked studies; the others have no known cause. V, J and clone size are those of that table, while D and trimming were read from the DNA. Across this sample there are over 85,000 clones, with roughly 81% seen only once. The leading ten clones occupy just under 4.5% of the sample.

Broad study findings and their caveats: The authors expected that biological variance in healthy repertoires might rise further over much longer intervals, such as months to years. Variance in clone template counts between roughly two-week samples significantly increased with total template count across all healthy donors. Around 1.3 differentially abundant clones were flagged by the binomial model between technical replicates, whereas about 15 and 18 were flagged over roughly two weeks and four weeks, respectively. Across all healthy-donor time intervals, the beta-binomial model significantly lowered both the number of clones called differentially abundant and the false-positive rate.

No immune events such as infections were documented for the healthy donors during the collection period. To calibrate time-dependent variance in a beta-binomial model of T-cell clone differential abundance, blood repertoires from healthy donors were used as a training cohort. There were about 10 healthy donors in the training cohort, of whom 3 were female and 7 were male. An age range of about 25 to 64 years, with an average of about 43 years, was recorded for the donors. Whole blood from each healthy donor was obtained from a commercial supplier and was collected at three time points about two weeks apart. For immunosequencing, genomic DNA was extracted from whole blood that had not been sorted. Between the V and J ends, shortened by 0 bases and 4 bases respectively, the junction contains 9 bases. The germline V gene provides CDR1 SGHTA and CDR2 FQGNSA. From cysteine to phenylalanine, the CDR3 is 14 amino acids long. The CDR3 DNA has 42 bases and is translated from base 1.

Worth noting for this clone: Its binding antigen is unknown. Base qualities are not recorded, but no much larger clone differs from it by a single base.

The source of this sequence is a person aged 18-69 years in good health. The rearranged chain carries TRBV7-2 and TRBJ1-1; the D gene is possibly TRBD1, with 6 bases matching. Input material: blood. This receptor has the CDR3 CASSLAQGGTEAFF. The nucleotides read TGTGCCAGCAGCTTAGCACAGGGTGGCACTGAAGCTTTCTTT. Beyond the CDR3, the reference TRBV7-2 and TRBJ1-1 genes provide the residues; the full variable domain reads: GAGVSQSPSNKVTEKGKDVELRCDPISGHTALYWYRQSLGQGLEFLIYFQGNSAPDKSGLPSDRFSAERTGGSVSTLTIQRTQQEDSAVYLCASSLAQGGTEAFFGQGTRLTVV.